This T cell receptor (beta chain) was recovered during a study of blood T cells in healthy people across ages. Per individual sample, total RNA of at least 5.5 micrograms was extracted. A J-beta primer mix and a sample-barcoded 5' primer were used in a second PCR of roughly 7 to 12 cycles. Carrying 12 random nucleotides, a template-switch adaptor labeled each individual cDNA molecule. TCRdb processed the 5' RACE reads anew with MiXCR; each CDR3 protein has one entry. This sample has some 1.1 million distinct CDR3 sequences, with roughly two fifths found just once. Study-level findings and limits: Donor CMV infection status was unknown, possibly confounding age-related changes in expanded clonotypes.

A note on this clonotype: Its antigen is still unknown.

Germline CDR1 DFQATT, CDR2 SNEGSKA (reference sequence). V gave up 5 bases and J gave up 13 bases, with 15 bases separating them. CDR3 length equals 11 residues. The chain recombines TRBV20-1 with TRBJ2-4; D remains unclear. The material sequenced was blood. This clonotype was sampled from a man younger than 35 in good health. The CDR3 DNA reads TGCAGTGCTTACACGGGTGGAGAGCAGTACTTC. Protein: CSAYTGGEQYF.